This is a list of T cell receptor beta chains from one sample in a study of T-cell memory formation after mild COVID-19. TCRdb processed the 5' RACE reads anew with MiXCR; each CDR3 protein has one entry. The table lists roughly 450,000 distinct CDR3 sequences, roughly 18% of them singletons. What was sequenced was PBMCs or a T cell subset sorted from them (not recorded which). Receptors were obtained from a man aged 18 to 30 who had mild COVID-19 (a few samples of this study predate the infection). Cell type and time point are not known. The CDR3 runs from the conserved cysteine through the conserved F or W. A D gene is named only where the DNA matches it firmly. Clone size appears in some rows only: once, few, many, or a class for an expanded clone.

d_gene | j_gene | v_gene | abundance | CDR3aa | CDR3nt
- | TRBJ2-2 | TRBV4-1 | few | CASSQGETGELFF | TGCGCCAGCAGCCAAGGGGAAACCGGGGAGCTGTTTTTT
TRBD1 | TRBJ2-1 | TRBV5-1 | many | CASSLAGTGYNEQFF | TGCGCCAGCAGCTTGGCCGGGACAGGGTACAATGAGCAGTTCTTC
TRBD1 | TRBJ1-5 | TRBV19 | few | CASTRQGRLGQPQHF | TGTGCCAGTACCCGACAGGGGAGGTTAGGTCAGCCCCAGCATTTT
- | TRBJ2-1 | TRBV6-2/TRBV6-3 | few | CASRRSPRIGYNEQFF | TGTGCCAGCAGAAGGTCCCCCCGTATAGGGTACAATGAGCAGTTCTTC
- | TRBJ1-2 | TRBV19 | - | CASSGGRIGYGYTF | TGTGCCAGTAGTGGCGGACGTATTGGCTATGGCTACACCTTC
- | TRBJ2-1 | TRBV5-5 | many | CASSLQEFNEQFF | TGTGCCAGCAGCTTGCAGGAGTTCAATGAGCAGTTCTTC
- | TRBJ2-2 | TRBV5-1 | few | CASSLFLTENTGELFF | TGCGCCAGCAGCTTGTTTTTGACGGAGAACACCGGGGAGCTGTTTTTT
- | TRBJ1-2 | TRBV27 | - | CASSLNPGWGAYGYTF | TGTGCCAGCAGTTTAAATCCAGGCTGGGGCGCATATGGCTACACCTTC
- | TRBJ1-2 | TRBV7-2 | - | CASSFSNRDYGYTF | TGTGCCAGCAGCTTCTCAAACCGTGACTATGGCTACACCTTC
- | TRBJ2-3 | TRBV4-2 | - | CASSQDPSPPAADTQYF | TGTGCCAGCAGCCAAGACCCGTCCCCCCCGGCAGCAGATACGCAGTATTTT
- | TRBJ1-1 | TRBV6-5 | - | CASSRRSRGNTEAFF | TGTGCCAGCAGTAGAAGGAGTCGGGGGAACACTGAAGCTTTCTTT
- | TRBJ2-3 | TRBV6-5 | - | CASSYGSGDTQYF | TGTGCCAGCAGTTACGGTTCTGGAGATACGCAGTATTTT
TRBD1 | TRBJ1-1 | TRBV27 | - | CASRGQGYTEAFF | TGTGCCAGCAGGGGACAGGGTTACACTGAAGCTTTCTTT
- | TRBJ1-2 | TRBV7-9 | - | CASSAGWRKANNTNYGYTF | TGTGCCAGCAGCGCAGGATGGAGAAAAGCTAATAATACTAACTATGGCTACACCTTC
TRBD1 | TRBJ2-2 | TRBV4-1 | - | CASSTPGQGGSGELFF | TGCGCCAGCAGCACGCCGGGACAGGGGGGTTCCGGGGAGCTGTTTTTT
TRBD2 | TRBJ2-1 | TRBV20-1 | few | CSARDGDYYNEQFF | TGCAGTGCTAGAGACGGGGACTACTACAATGAGCAGTTCTTC
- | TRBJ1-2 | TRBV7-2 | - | CASSLSDSYTF | TGTGCCAGCAGCTTATCGGACAGCTACACCTTC
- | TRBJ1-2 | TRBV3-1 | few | CASRTRGGGSNYGYTF | TGTGCCAGCAGAACACGGGGCGGGGGATCTAACTATGGCTACACCTTC
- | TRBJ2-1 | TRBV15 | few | CATSPRDNEQFF | TGTGCCACCAGCCCCAGGGACAATGAGCAGTTCTTC
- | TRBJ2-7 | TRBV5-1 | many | CASSKGTAYEQYF | TGCGCCAGCAGCAAAGGGACCGCCTACGAGCAGTACTTC
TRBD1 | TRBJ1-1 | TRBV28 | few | CASSDQGAGTEAFF | TGTGCCAGCAGTGATCAGGGGGCAGGCACTGAAGCTTTCTTT
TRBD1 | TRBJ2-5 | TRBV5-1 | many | CASSNRDRGEGETQYF | TGCGCCAGCAGCAACCGGGACAGGGGAGAGGGAGAGACCCAGTACTTC
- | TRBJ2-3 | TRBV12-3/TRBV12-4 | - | CASWYAGTDTQYF | TGTGCCAGCTGGTACGCAGGGACAGATACGCAGTATTTT
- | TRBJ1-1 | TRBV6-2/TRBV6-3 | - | CASSYPPRAFF | TGTGCCAGCAGTTACCCCCCGAGAGCTTTCTTT
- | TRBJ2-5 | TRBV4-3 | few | CASSQGGTGLLGETQYF | TGCGCCAGCAGCCAAGGAGGGACGGGGCTCCTGGGTGAGACCCAGTACTTC
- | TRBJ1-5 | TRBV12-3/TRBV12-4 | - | CASTTEVDSNQPQHF | TGTGCCAGCACCACCGAAGTAGACAGCAATCAGCCCCAGCATTTT
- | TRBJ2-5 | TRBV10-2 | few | CASRVVETQYF | TGCGCCAGCAGAGTTGTGGAGACCCAGTACTTC
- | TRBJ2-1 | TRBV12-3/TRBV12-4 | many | CASTSTVAGGAGNEQFF | TGTGCCAGCACCAGCACCGTAGCTGGGGGGGCCGGGAATGAGCAGTTCTTC
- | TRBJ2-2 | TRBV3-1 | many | CASSQEIWGTGELFF | TGTGCCAGCAGCCAAGAAATCTGGGGCACCGGGGAGCTGTTTTTT
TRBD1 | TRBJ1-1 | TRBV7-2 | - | CASSFVTGGSAFF | TGTGCCAGCAGCTTCGTGACAGGGGGTTCAGCTTTCTTT
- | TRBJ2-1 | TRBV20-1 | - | CSASTGTLYNEQFF | TGCAGTGCTAGTACCGGGACACTATACAATGAGCAGTTCTTC
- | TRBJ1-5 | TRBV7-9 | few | CASSSSEEPQHF | TGTGCCAGCAGCTCAAGCGAGGAACCCCAGCATTTT
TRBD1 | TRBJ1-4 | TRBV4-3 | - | CASSHAVGTGQNEKLFF | TGCGCCAGCAGCCACGCGGTGGGGACAGGGCAGAATGAAAAACTGTTTTTT
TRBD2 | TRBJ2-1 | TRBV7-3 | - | CASSPLAGVLNEQFF | TGTGCCAGCAGCCCTCTAGCGGGGGTGCTTAATGAGCAGTTCTTC
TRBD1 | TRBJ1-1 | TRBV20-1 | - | CSAPSGQGAAEAFF | TGCAGTGCACCCTCCGGACAGGGGGCCGCTGAAGCTTTCTTT
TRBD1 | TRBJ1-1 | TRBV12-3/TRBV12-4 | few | CASTSPGQGGAFF | TGTGCCAGCACCTCCCCTGGACAGGGGGGCGCTTTCTTT
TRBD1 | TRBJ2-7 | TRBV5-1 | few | CASSSSTGRAYEQYF | TGCGCCAGCAGCTCCTCGACAGGGCGAGCCTACGAGCAGTACTTC
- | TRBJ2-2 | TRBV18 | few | CASSPAQANTGELFF | TGTGCCAGCTCACCCGCCCAAGCGAACACCGGGGAGCTGTTTTTT
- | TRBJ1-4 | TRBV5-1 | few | CASRAGATNEKLFF | TGCGCCAGCAGGGCAGGGGCAACTAATGAAAAACTGTTTTTT
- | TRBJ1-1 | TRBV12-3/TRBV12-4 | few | CASSSDVFDTEAFF | TGTGCCAGCAGTTCAGACGTATTCGACACTGAAGCTTTCTTT
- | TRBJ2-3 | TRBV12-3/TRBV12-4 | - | CASTPMGRTDTQYF | TGTGCCAGCACCCCCATGGGACGCACAGATACGCAGTATTTT
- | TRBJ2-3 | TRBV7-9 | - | CASSSTIGGTQYF | TGTGCCAGCAGCTCAACGATAGGAGGTACGCAGTATTTT
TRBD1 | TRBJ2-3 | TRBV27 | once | CASSEGQTTDTQYF | TGTGCCAGCAGTGAGGGACAGACCACAGATACGCAGTATTTT
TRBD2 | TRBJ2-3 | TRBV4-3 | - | CASSQGLAGGRADTQYF | TGCGCCAGCAGCCAAGGACTAGCGGGGGGGCGGGCAGATACGCAGTATTTT
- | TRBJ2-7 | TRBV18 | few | CASSPGTAENEQYF | TGTGCCAGCTCACCTGGGACCGCGGAAAACGAGCAGTACTTC
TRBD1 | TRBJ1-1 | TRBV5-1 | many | CASRSQTGSKAFF | TGCGCCAGCAGATCTCAGACAGGGAGCAAAGCTTTCTTT
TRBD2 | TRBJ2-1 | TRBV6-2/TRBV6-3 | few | CASSTSGGRGEQFF | TGTGCCAGCAGCACTAGCGGGGGGCGGGGTGAGCAGTTCTTC
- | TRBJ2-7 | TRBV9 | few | CASSPSRGTYEQYF | TGTGCCAGCAGCCCAAGTCGGGGGACCTACGAGCAGTACTTC
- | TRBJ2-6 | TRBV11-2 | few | CASSLGGEISGANVLTF | TGTGCCAGCAGCTTAGGGGGAGAGATCTCTGGGGCCAACGTCCTGACTTTC
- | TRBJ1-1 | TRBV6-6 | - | CASSYELRKGFF | TGTGCCAGCAGTTATGAGCTTCGGAAAGGTTTCTTT
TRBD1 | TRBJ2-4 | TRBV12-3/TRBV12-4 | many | CASSLTEGANIQYF | TGTGCCAGCAGTTTAACCGAGGGGGCAAACATTCAGTACTTC
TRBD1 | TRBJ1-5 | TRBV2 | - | CASQRQGDQPQHF | TGTGCCAGCCAAAGACAGGGGGATCAGCCCCAGCATTTT
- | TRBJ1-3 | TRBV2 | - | CASKRIRNTIYF | TGTGCCAGCAAAAGAATCAGAAACACCATATATTTT
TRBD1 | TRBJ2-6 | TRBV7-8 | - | CASSRRQGAAGANVLTF | TGTGCCAGCAGCCGACGACAGGGGGCGGCTGGGGCCAACGTCCTGACTTTC
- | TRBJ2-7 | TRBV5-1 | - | CASRSGLSYEQYF | TGCGCCAGCAGGTCGGGACTTTCCTACGAGCAGTACTTC
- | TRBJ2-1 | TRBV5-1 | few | CASSLVQISYNEQFF | TGCGCCAGCAGCTTGGTACAGATCTCCTACAATGAGCAGTTCTTC
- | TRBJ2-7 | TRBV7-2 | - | CASSSYPGGGYEQYF | TGTGCCAGCAGCTCATATCCGGGGGGCGGATACGAGCAGTACTTC
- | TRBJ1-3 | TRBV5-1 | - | CASSLEGLAGNTIYF | TGCGCCAGCAGCTTGGAGGGCTTGGCTGGAAACACCATATATTTT
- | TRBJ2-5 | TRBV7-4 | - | CARDLNLETQYF | TGTGCCAGGGATCTGAATTTGGAGACCCAGTACTTC
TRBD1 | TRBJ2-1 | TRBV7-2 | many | CASSTQSGTGIRNEQFF | TGTGCCAGCAGCACTCAATCCGGGACAGGGATCCGCAATGAGCAGTTCTTC